The source of this T cell receptor beta chain is a study of spatial heterogeneity in lung cancer. Findings of the study overall: Tumoral mutation counts were tracked by counts of expanded intratumoral alpha and beta TCRs.

Indicated time point: sample taken at primary tumor resection. Donors were 55 to 75 untreated early-stage non-small cell lung cancer patients. TCRdb called the 5' RACE reads again in MiXCR, with one record for every CDR3 protein. The table has approximately 94,000 distinct CDR3 sequences, 4% to 4.5% seen once. This clonotype was found many times. Its antigen is unknown. With V trimmed by 0 bases and J by 6 bases, 4 bases remained unmatched. The CDR3 runs 15 residues. Germline V gene sequence: CDR1 MNHEY, CDR2 SMNVEV (reference sequence). The chain couples TRBV27 to TRBJ1-4; the match to TRBD1 covers 7 bases. This material consisted of lung tumor tissue, taken at surgery. The sequence was obtained from a male donor with early-stage non-small cell lung cancer. In nucleotides, the CDR3 is TGTGCCAGCAGTTTATCCGGCAGGGGGTATGAAAAACTGTTTTTT. Protein product: CASSLSGRGYEKLFF.